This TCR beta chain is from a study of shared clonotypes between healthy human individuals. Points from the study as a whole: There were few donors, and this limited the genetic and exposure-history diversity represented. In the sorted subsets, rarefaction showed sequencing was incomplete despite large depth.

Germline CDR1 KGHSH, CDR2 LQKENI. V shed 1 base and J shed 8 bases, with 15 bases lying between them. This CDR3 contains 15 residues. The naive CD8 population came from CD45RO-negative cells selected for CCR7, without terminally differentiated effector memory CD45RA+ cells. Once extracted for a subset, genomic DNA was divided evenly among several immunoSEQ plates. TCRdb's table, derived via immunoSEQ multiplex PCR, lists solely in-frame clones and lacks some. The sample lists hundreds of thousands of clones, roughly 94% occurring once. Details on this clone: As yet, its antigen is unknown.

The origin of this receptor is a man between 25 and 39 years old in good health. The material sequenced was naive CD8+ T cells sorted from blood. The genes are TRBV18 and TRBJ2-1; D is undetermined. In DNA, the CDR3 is TGTGCCAGCTCACCACTTGGGCAGTCCGTCGATGAGCAGTTCTTC. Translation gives CASSPLGQSVDEQFF.